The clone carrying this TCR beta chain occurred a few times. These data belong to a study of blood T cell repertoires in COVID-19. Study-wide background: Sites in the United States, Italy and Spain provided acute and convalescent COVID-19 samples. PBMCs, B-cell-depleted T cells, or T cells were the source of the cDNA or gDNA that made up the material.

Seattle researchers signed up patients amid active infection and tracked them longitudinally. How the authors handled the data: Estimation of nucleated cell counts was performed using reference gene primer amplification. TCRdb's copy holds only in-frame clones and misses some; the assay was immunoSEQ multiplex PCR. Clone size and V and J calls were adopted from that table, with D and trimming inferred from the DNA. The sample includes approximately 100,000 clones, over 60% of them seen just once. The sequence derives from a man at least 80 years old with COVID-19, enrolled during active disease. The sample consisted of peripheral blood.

CDR3 region: CASSYNRKNTEAFF. The DNA of the CDR3 is TGTGCCAGCAGTTACAACAGAAAGAACACTGAAGCTTTCTTT. The chain recombines TRBV6-5 with TRBJ1-1; D is undetermined. The V and J ends lost 2 bases and 1 base respectively, with 8 bases between them. Germline V gene data show CDR1 as MNHEY and CDR2 as SVGAGI. This CDR3 is 14 amino acids long.